This T cell receptor (beta chain) appears in the sequencing data of a study of control samples from healthy donors and cancer patients. This clone was detected once. Germline CDR1 is SGHNT and CDR2 is YYREEE (reference sequence). There are 15 residues in the CDR3. The ends lost 4 bases at V and 9 bases at J; junction bases unmatched: 10. The protocol was immunoSEQ multiplex PCR, while the TCRdb copy is restricted to in-frame clones and leaves out a portion. Here the sample spans under 300,000 clones, over 75% being singletons. Sequencing was carried out using PBMCs. This clonotype was sampled from a woman aged 55 to 70 with lung cancer. This chain connects TRBV5-4 to TRBJ2-1; 10 bases agree with TRBD1. CDR3 in amino acids: CASSGGEGQGFEQFF. The CDR3 region has the DNA TGTGCCAGCAGCGGGGGTGAGGGACAGGGGTTTGAGCAGTTCTTC. The full variable domain, completed using reference TRBV5-4 and TRBJ2-1, is ETGVTQSPTHLIKTRGQQVTLRCSSQSGHNTVSWYQQALGQGPQFIFQYYREEENGRGNFPPRFSGLQFPNYSSELNVNALELDDSALYLCASSGGEGQGFEQFFGPGTRLTVL.